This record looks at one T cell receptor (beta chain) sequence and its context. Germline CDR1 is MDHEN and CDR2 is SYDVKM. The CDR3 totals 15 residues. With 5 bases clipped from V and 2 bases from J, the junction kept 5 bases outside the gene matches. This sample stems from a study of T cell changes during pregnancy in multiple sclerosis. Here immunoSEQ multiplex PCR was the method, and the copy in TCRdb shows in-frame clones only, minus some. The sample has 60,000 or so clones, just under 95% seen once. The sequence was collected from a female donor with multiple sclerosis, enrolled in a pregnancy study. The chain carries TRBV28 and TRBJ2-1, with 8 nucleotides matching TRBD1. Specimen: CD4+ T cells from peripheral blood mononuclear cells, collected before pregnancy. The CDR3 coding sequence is TGTGCCAGCAGTAGGACAGGGAACGCCTACAATGAGCAGTTCTTC. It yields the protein CASSRTGNAYNEQFF.